This TCR beta chain emerged from a study of T cell changes during pregnancy in multiple sclerosis. Germline V lookup: CDR1 GTSNPN, CDR2 SVGIG (reference sequence). The CDR3 length is 12 residues. Trimming shortened V by 0 bases and J by 3 bases, and 2 bases separated the two germline ends. Measured with immunoSEQ multiplex PCR; TCRdb has only the in-frame clones, and not every one. The sample yields 50,000 or so clones, roughly 91% seen once. This TCR was sampled from a female donor with multiple sclerosis, enrolled in a pregnancy study. The V gene is TRBV30, the J gene TRBJ1-4; D remains unclear. Sequencing used CD4+ T cells from peripheral blood mononuclear cells, obtained in the second trimester of pregnancy. The CDR3 spells CAWSVANEKLFF. CDR3 sequence (DNA): TGTGCCTGGAGTGTCGCTAATGAAAAACTGTTTTTT.